The next 25 T cell receptor beta chains were all read from a single sample in a study of CD8 T cells in Susac syndrome. After extraction with the RNeasy kit, about 0.45 to 1 ug of the RNA was reverse transcribed using random hexamers. TCRdb reprocessed the immunoSEQ multiplex PCR reads with MiXCR, giving one entry per CDR3 protein. The table shows about 90,000 distinct CDR3 sequences, with 80% to 95% occurring only once. The sequenced sample consisted of CD8+ T cells from PBMCs. The receptors originated from a human donor in good health.

This chain joins TRBV27 and TRBJ2-3, with 10 bases fitting TRBD2. Germline loops: CDR1 MNHEY, CDR2 SMNVEV (reference sequence). V was pared by 3 bases and J by 2 bases, with 5 bases of the junction left unmatched. There are 16 residues in the CDR3. The CDR3 sequence is CASSFLAGALTDTQYF. In DNA, the CDR3 is TGTGCCAGCAGTTTCCTAGCGGGGGCCCTCACAGATACGCAGTATTTT.

The chain recombines TRBV4-2 with TRBJ2-7; possible D gene TRBD1, 6 bases. Trimming removed 0 bases at V and 1 base at J, with 10 bases between. CDR1 LGHNA and CDR2 YNFKEQ come from the germline V gene. This CDR3 contains 15 residues. The CDR3 sequence is CASSQDGGLSYEQYF. The CDR3 DNA reads TGTGCCAGCAGCCAAGATGGGGGCCTTTCCTACGAGCAGTACTTC.

The chain carries TRBV18 and TRBJ2-1; D may be TRBD2 (5 bases). Trimming shortened V by 6 bases and J by 8 bases, and 11 bases separated the two germline ends. CDR3 size: 12 residues. CDR1 and CDR2 (germline): KGHSH, LQKENI. CDR3 bases: TGTGCCAGCTCCCAACTAGGCGATGAGCAGTTCTTC. It encodes CASSQLGDEQFF.

This clonotype was seen a handful of times. V and J are TRBV11-2 and TRBJ2-2, with D uncertain. Germline values: CDR1 SGHAT, CDR2 FQNNGV. CDR3 length equals 14 residues. V gave up 4 bases and J gave up 2 bases, with 8 bases separating them. The CDR3 is CASSSGPNTGELFF. The CDR3 DNA is TGTGCCAGCAGCTCCGGGCCCAACACCGGGGAGCTGTTTTTT.

The genes are TRBV3-1 and TRBJ2-5; TRBD1 aligns across 9 bases. Unmatched junction bases numbered 8, after V lost 4 bases and J lost 2 bases. The CDR3 is 16 amino acids. The germline gives CDR1 LGHDT, CDR2 YNNKEL (reference sequence). As DNA, the CDR3 is TGTGCCAGCAGCCCTGGCCGGGACAGGGCTCAAGAGACCCAGTACTTC. This gives the protein CASSPGRDRAQETQYF.

This chain connects TRBV6-5 to TRBJ1-5; D is ambiguous. The CDR3 extends over 15 amino acids. The ends were cut back, 6 bases at V and 0 bases at J, with 12 bases in the middle. Germline loops: CDR1 MNHEY, CDR2 SVGAGI. Here the CDR3 reads CASRVVGYSNQPQHF. CDR3 coding DNA: TGTGCCAGCAGAGTCGTGGGTTATAGCAATCAGCCCCAGCATTTT.

This rearrangement joins TRBV6-5 to TRBJ2-1, with 10 bases matching TRBD1. This CDR3 has 15 residues. V lost 8 bases and J lost 6; bases outside the gene matches: 10. Germline V gene lookup returns CDR1 MNHEY and CDR2 SVGAGI. CDR3 sequence: CASSRTGGPTNEQFF. CDR3 nucleotides: TGTGCCAGCTCAAGGACAGGGGGGCCTACCAATGAGCAGTTCTTC.

The J gene is TRBJ2-3, the V gene TRBV27; a possible D gene is TRBD2 (5 bases). Germline V lookup: CDR1 MNHEY, CDR2 SMNVEV (reference sequence). Deletions cut 8 bases from V and 2 bases from J, with 20 bases between. The CDR3 contains 16 residues. The CDR3 nucleotides read TGTGCCAGCTCATCTGGTGGCGGAGGCTACACAGATACGCAGTATTTT. Encoded protein: CASSSGGGGYTDTQYF.

J is TRBJ2-5 and V is TRBV9, with D perhaps being TRBD1 or TRBD2 (6 bases each). The CDR3 is 15 residues long. CDR1 is SGDLS and CDR2 is YYNGEE in the germline V gene. V was shortened by 3 bases and J by 5 bases, with 17 bases between the two germline ends. The CDR3 DNA reads TGTGCCAGCAGCGGGGGCTCGGGGGCCAGGGAGACCCAGTACTTC. This codes for CASSGGSGARETQYF.

This chain joins TRBV7-9 and TRBJ1-1; D not certain. In germline, CDR1 is SEHNR, CDR2 FQNEAQ (reference sequence). CDR3 length equals 13 residues. V shed 6 bases and J shed 1 base, with 9 bases lying between them. The CDR3, as DNA: TGTGCCAGCAGTCTAACGCCGAACACTGAAGCTTTCTTT. It encodes CASSLTPNTEAFF. Together with reference TRBV7-9 and TRBJ1-1, the CDR3 gives the full variable domain: DTGVSQNPRHKITKRGQNVTFRCDPISEHNRLYWYRQTLGQGPEFLTYFQNEAQLEKSRLLSDRFSAERPKGSFSTLEIQRTEQGDSAMYLCASSLTPNTEAFFGQGTRLTVV.

The gene calls are TRBV29-1 and TRBJ1-1, with no clear D. The CDR3 is 12 residues long. The ends were cut back, 5 bases at V and 4 bases at J, with 11 bases in the middle. CDR1 and CDR2 (germline): SQVTM, ANQGSEA. The chain's CDR3 is CSVSRTVTEAFF. CDR3 coding DNA: TGCAGCGTTTCCCGGACGGTCACTGAAGCTTTCTTT.

The chain uses TRBV13 and TRBJ1-2; the D gene is possibly TRBD1 (5 bases). Germline lookup yields CDR1 PRHDT and CDR2 FYEKMQ (reference sequence). Trimming cost V 5 bases and J 6 bases, with 13 bases left between them. There are 13 residues in the CDR3. Written as DNA, the CDR3 is TGTGCCAGCAGCGGGGTAGGGACCGATGGCTACACCTTC. It codes for CASSGVGTDGYTF. The whole variable domain, filled in from reference TRBV13 and TRBJ1-2, reads AAGVIQSPRHLIKEKRETATLKCYPIPRHDTVYWYQQGPGQDPQFLISFYEKMQSDKGSIPDRFSAQQFSDYHSELNMSSLELGDSALYFCASSGVGTDGYTFGSGTRLTVV.

The CDR3 nucleotides are TGTGCCAGCAGCTCGAGAGTGTCCGCCGGTACCTACGAGCAGTACTTC. Translation gives CASSSRVSAGTYEQYF. The genes are TRBV7-9 and TRBJ2-7, with D unclear. Looked up from germline, CDR1 is SEHNR and CDR2 is FQNEAQ (reference sequence). The CDR3 is made up of 16 amino acids. Trimming took 4 bases from V and 2 from J, leaving 18 bases between them.

The rearrangement uses TRBV5-4 and TRBJ1-1; 7 bases are a match to TRBD1. Germline V gene sequence: CDR1 SGHNT, CDR2 YYREEE (reference sequence). The CDR3 covers 14 residues. J gave up 4 bases and V 4 bases, and 7 bases lay outside the gene matches. The CDR3: CASSRQGWSTEAFF. For the CDR3, the DNA is TGTGCCAGCAGCCGACAGGGTTGGAGCACTGAAGCTTTCTTT.

This chain uses TRBV2 with TRBJ2-2, with 8 nucleotides matching TRBD1. Germline V gives CDR1 SNHLY, CDR2 FYNNEI. The J segment lost 5 bases and the V segment lost 6 bases, leaving 8 bases of the junction unmatched. The CDR3 length is 15 residues. In DNA, the CDR3 is TGTGCCAGCAGCCAGGACAGGGACGGAACCGGGGAGCTGTTTTTT. Amino acids: CASSQDRDGTGELFF.

The DNA of the CDR3 is TGTGCCAGCAGCCACGACAGGGATGGAAACACCATATATTTT. Its protein is CASSHDRDGNTIYF. The rearrangement links TRBV11-2 to TRBJ1-3; 7 nucleotides agree with TRBD1. The J segment lost 3 bases and the V segment lost 5 bases, leaving 4 bases of the junction unmatched. CDR3 size: 14 residues. Per the germline V gene, CDR1 is SGHAT and CDR2 is FQNNGV.

The chain has TRBV7-3 and TRBJ2-7; TRBD2 aligns across 9 bases. CDR1 and CDR2 from the germline V gene are SGHTA and FQGTGA. V lost 4 bases to trimming and J lost 9 bases; unmatched junction nucleotides: 7. This CDR3 has 13 amino acids. CDR3 residues: CASSWERGVGQYF. CDR3 nucleotides: TGTGCCAGCAGCTGGGAGCGGGGGGTGGGGCAGTACTTC.

The rearrangement joins TRBV27 to TRBJ2-3; TRBD2 matches at 10 bases. Germline CDR1 is MNHEY and CDR2 is SMNVEV (reference sequence). The ends lost 2 bases at V and 8 bases at J; junction bases unmatched: 4. CDR3 length equals 14 residues. The CDR3 DNA reads TGTGCCAGCAGTTTAAGCGGGGGGGCGAGTACGCAGTATTTT. This gives the protein CASSLSGGASTQYF.

V and J are TRBV2 and TRBJ2-7; D not resolved. The ends were cut back, 2 bases at V and 0 bases at J, with 11 bases in the middle. Germline V lookup: CDR1 SNHLY, CDR2 FYNNEI. The CDR3 runs 15 residues. CDR3 region: CASSETRRNSYEQYF. The DNA for the CDR3 is TGTGCCAGCAGTGAAACCCGACGGAACTCCTACGAGCAGTACTTC.

This clonotype turned up a few times. The gene calls are TRBV12-3 or TRBV12-4 and TRBJ1-1; D unresolved. Trimming removed 3 bases at V and 4 bases at J, with 6 bases between. This CDR3 region has 12 residues. This CDR3 is CASSFAGTEAFF. The CDR3 bases are TGTGCCAGCAGTTTCGCAGGCACTGAAGCTTTCTTT.

The chain employs TRBV12-3 or TRBV12-4 and TRBJ1-1; D gene unclear. V dropped 2 bases and J dropped 3 bases, with 13 bases sitting between them. The CDR3 extends over 15 amino acids. The CDR3 nucleotides are TGTGCCAGCAGTTTAAGAGGTTTTTGGGACACTGAAGCTTTCTTT. Translation: CASSLRGFWDTEAFF.

This clonotype turned up a few times. The rearrangement joins TRBV3-1 to TRBJ2-5; the D is unclear. The CDR3 covers 11 residues. CDR1 is LGHDT and CDR2 is YNNKEL in the germline V gene (reference sequence). V was cut by 4 bases and J by 3 bases, with 3 bases left in between. The CDR3 DNA reads TGTGCCAGCAGCCGCGAAGAGACCCAGTACTTC. Encoded protein: CASSREETQYF.

This chain uses TRBV5-1 with TRBJ2-7, with D unresolved. V shed 0 bases and J shed 7 bases, with 11 bases lying between them. The CDR3 loop spans 13 amino acids. Germline assignment: CDR1 SGHRS and CDR2 YFSETQ. The CDR3: CASSLGRALEQYF. As DNA, the CDR3 is TGCGCCAGCAGCTTGGGCCGGGCCCTGGAGCAGTACTTC.

This clonotype was recorded once. CDR3: CASSYSLSTDRARAGYTF. In DNA form, the CDR3 reads TGTGCCAGCAGTTACTCTCTTTCCACTGACAGGGCTCGGGCTGGCTACACCTTC. The rearrangement joins TRBV6-5 to TRBJ1-2, with TRBD1 identical over 7 bases. The CDR3 extends over 18 amino acids. Looked up from germline, CDR1 is MNHEY and CDR2 is SVGAGI. The junction had 17 bases not matched to a gene; V was cut back by 0 bases and J by 7 bases.

This clonotype was seen only once. The V and J genes are TRBV11-1 and TRBJ2-5; D unresolved. The CDR3 loop spans 15 amino acids. V was cut by 4 bases and J by 2 bases, with 14 bases left in between. CDR1 is SGHAT and CDR2 is FQDESV in the germline V gene (reference sequence). This CDR3 is CASSYGVGAQETQYF. CDR3 DNA sequence: TGTGCCAGCAGCTATGGTGTCGGAGCACAAGAGACCCAGTACTTC. Supplemented by reference TRBV11-1 and TRBJ2-5, the full variable domain reads EAEVAQSPRYKITEKSQAVAFWCDPISGHATLYWYRQILGQGPELLVQFQDESVVDDSQLPKDRFSAERLKGVDSTLKIQPAELGDSAMYLCASSYGVGAQETQYFGPGTRLLVL.